This T cell receptor beta chain is drawn from a study of control samples from healthy donors and cancer patients. Germline V gene sequence: CDR1 KGHDR, CDR2 SFDVKD. Trimming took 4 bases from V and 7 from J, leaving 12 bases between them. The CDR3 sequence is 14 residues long. Libraries were prepared by immunoSEQ multiplex PCR; TCRdb keeps only in-frame clonotypes and omits some of them. The repertoire includes about 84,000 clones, 90% to 95% of them detected once, and 17% sits in the top ten. The specimen was blood. This sequence originates from a man between 50 and 59 years old in good health. The chain has TRBV24-1 and TRBJ1-4; D is perhaps TRBD1 (6 bases). The CDR3 region is CATSEEGEGEKLFF. The CDR3 nucleotides read TGTGCCACCAGTGAGGAGGGGGAAGGTGAAAAACTGTTTTTT.